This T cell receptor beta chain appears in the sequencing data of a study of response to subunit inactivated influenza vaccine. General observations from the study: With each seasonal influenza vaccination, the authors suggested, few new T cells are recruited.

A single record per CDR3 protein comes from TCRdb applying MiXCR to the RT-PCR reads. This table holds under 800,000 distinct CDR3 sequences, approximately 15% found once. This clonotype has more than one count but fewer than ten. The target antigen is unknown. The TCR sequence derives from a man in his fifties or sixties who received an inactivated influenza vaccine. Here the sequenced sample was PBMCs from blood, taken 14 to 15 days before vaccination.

CDR3 loop: CASSEGHQLAKNIQYF. The DNA for the CDR3 is TGTGCCAGCAGCGAGGGACACCAGCTAGCCAAAAACATTCAGTACTTC. The chain links TRBV7-8 to TRBJ2-4; perhaps TRBD1 as D (6 bases). Germline loops: CDR1 SGHVS, CDR2 FQNEAQ. With 5 bases removed from V and 0 bases from J, the gap between germline ends came to 14 bases. The CDR3 is made up of 16 amino acids.